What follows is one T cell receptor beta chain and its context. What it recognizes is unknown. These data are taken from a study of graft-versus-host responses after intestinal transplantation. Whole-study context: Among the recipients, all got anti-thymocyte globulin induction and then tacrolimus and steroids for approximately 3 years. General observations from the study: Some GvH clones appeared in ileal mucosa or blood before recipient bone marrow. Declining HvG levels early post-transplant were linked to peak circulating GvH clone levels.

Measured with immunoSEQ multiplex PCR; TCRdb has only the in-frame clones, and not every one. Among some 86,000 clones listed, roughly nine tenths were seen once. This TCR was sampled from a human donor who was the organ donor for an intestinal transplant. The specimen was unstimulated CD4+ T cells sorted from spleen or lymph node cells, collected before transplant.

The CDR3 region has the DNA TGTGCCAGCAGCCCGACAGGGGGCAAAGAGACCCAGTACTTC. Translation: CASSPTGGKETQYF. The chain combines TRBV9 with TRBJ2-5, with 10 bases lining up with TRBD1. V lost 4 bases to trimming and J lost 3 bases; unmatched junction nucleotides: 3. Per the germline V gene, CDR1 is SGDLS and CDR2 is YYNGEE. This CDR3 is 14 amino acids long.